This T cell receptor (beta chain) was profiled in a study of blood T cell repertoires in COVID-19. Across the whole study: Donors in the United States, Italy and Spain gave samples during acute or convalescent COVID-19. The analysed material was cDNA or gDNA that came from T cells, B-cell-depleted T cells, or PBMCs.

In the study's own analysis: Estimation of nucleated cell counts relied on the amplification of reference gene primers. Produced via immunoSEQ multiplex PCR; TCRdb's table is partial and in-frame only. V and J calls and clone size are those listed in that table; D and trimming were worked out from the DNA. The table lists tens of thousands of clones, 81% of them singletons. The length of the CDR3 is 21 residues. The V gene's germline CDR1 is SGHTA and CDR2 FQGTGA. V dropped 5 bases and J dropped 2; count of bases not matched to a gene: 21. The receptor's source is an elderly man with acute or convalescent COVID-19. The rearrangement joins TRBV7-3 to TRBJ2-6; 7 bases are a match to TRBD1. Sequenced sample: peripheral blood. The CDR3 coding sequence is TGTGCCAGCAGCCCCGCCGGTCTGCGGACAGGATCCGGCGCTGGGGCCAACGTCCTGACTTTC. Its protein is CASSPAGLRTGSGAGANVLTF.